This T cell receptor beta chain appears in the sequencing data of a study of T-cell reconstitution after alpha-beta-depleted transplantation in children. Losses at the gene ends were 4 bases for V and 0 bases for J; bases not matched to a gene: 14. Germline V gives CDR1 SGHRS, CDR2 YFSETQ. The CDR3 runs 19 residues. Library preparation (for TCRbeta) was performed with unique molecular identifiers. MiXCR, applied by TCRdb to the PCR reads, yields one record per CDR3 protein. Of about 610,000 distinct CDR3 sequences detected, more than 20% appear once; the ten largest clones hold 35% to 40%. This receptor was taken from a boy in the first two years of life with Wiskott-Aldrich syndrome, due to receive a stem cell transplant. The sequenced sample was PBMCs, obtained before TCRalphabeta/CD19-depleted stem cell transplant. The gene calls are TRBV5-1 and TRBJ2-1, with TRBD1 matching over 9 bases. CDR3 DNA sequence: TGCGCCAGCAGCGGGCAGGACAGGGGCCCTAGGAGCTCCTACAATGAGCAGTTCTTC. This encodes CASSGQDRGPRSSYNEQFF.